This T cell receptor beta chain was identified in a study of regulatory T cells in long-lasting Graves disease. Germline V CDR1 and CDR2: MDHEN, SYDVKM. The CDR3 totals 16 residues. The V and J ends lost 3 bases and 4 bases, in that order; junction bases with no gene match: 8. HTBI primers from iRepertoire and Arm-PCR of CDR3 regions yielded the TCR beta libraries. In TCRdb, the multiplex PCR reads were re-called with MiXCR into one record per CDR3 protein. The sample comprises 400,000 to 550,000 distinct CDR3 sequences, 14% to 15% of which are singletons, and around 17% rests with the top ten. Time point indicated: newly diagnosed GD, antithyroid drugs for less than 3 months. From PBMCs, RNA was extracted and then used to make the TCR library. This clonotype was counted at least ten times. A further study also used this sample, focusing on T cells in Graves' hyperthyroidism and ophthalmopathy. This second study notes: Patients were excluded for uncontrolled infection, other autoimmune disease, pregnancy or lactation. When the TCR CDR3 underwent first-round RT-PCR, the HTBI primer set was used.

The specimen was peripheral blood mononuclear cells (PBMCs), collected at new diagnosis, from a patient treated with antithyroid drugs. The TCR was taken from a woman aged 25 to 45 with Graves disease. The chain couples TRBV28 to TRBJ2-3, with 9 bases fitting TRBD2. The CDR3: CASSFSLAGLADTQYF. CDR3 nucleotides: TGTGCCAGCAGTTTTTCCCTAGCGGGATTGGCAGATACGCAGTATTTT.